Listed here is a single T cell receptor beta chain. The table lists this clone with a few counts. The target of this receptor is not known. Qualities for individual bases were not recorded, and no much larger clone is one base off. The sample originates from a study of OX40 agonist ivuxolimab in advanced cancers. Background on the whole study: Ivuxolimab was an agonistic, fully human IgG2 monoclonal antibody directed against OX40 (CD134), a costimulatory receptor. Intravenous ivuxolimab was administered to patients every 2 weeks at six dose levels: 0.01, 0.1, 0.3, 1.5, 3 and 10 mg/kg. The paper reports the monotherapy dose-escalation portion (N of about 51 patients) of the phase I ivuxolimab trial. The dose-escalation cohort was approximately 83% male with a mean age of about 60 years, ranging from 23 to 79. Among the approximately 50 dose-escalation patients, around 20 had hepatocellular carcinoma, 15 or so melanoma, 9 renal cell carcinoma and 9 head and neck cancer. Partial responses were achieved by three dose-escalation patients, of whom one had hepatocellular carcinoma and two had cutaneous melanoma. Prior anti-PD-1, anti-PD-L1 or anti-CTLA-4 therapy was permitted, and 40% of dose-escalation patients had received checkpoint inhibitors. The point of sequencing TCRbeta in the periphery was to test whether ivuxolimab changed TCR sequence diversity and drove clonal T-cell expansion. The research as a whole found: Low levels of normalized T-cell clonal expansion were also seen in some patients who did not respond. The antigen specificity of the peripheral T cells that underwent clonal expansion was not determined. After ivuxolimab, expanded clones were on average more numerous among CD8+ T cells than among CD4+ T cells. At doses of 0.1 to 3.0 mg/kg, clonal expansion of both CD4+ and CD8+ blood T cells was observed from baseline to week 6. In partial responders in the 0.1-3.0 mg/kg groups, normalized peripheral clonal expansion was found to be among the lowest, especially among CD8+ T cells.

Genomic DNA was isolated from the sorted cells so that the TCRbeta CDR3 region could be sequenced. TCRbeta CDR3 regions were sequenced using the immunoSEQ Assay. Imported from immuneACCESS, the table was reduced by TCRdb to in-frame sequences with V and J called. These copies leave out some clones; in studies compared against another copy, an unresolved V gene accounts for under half, and the cause of the remainder is not known. The sample table records 20,000 to 25,000 clones; over 65% of these occur just once. The ten largest account for about a fifth of the sample. Patients with a history of autoimmune disease or receiving systemic immunosuppression were excluded from the trial. In every dose cohort, peripheral blood was drawn for TCR sequencing at baseline, cycle 4 day 1, and cycle 7 day 1. Samples were obtained from an open-label, multicenter, first-in-human phase I dose-escalation trial of ivuxolimab. Adults with locally advanced or metastatic melanoma, renal cell carcinoma, hepatocellular carcinoma or head and neck squamous cell carcinoma were enrolled in the trial. Before TCR sequencing, CD4+ T cells and CD8+ T cells were sorted from peripheral blood as separate populations.

CDR1 SGDLS and CDR2 YYNGEE were looked up in the germline V gene. The V and J ends are trimmed by 3 bases and 2 bases, leaving 14 bases between them. Taken from cysteine to phenylalanine, the CDR3 has 16 residues. Here the CDR3 DNA is all that survives: 48 bases in frame from base 1. The TCR comes from an adult with an advanced solid tumor such as melanoma, head and neck, liver or kidney cancer. The chain joins TRBV9 to TRBJ1-4, with the D gene uncertain. The specimen was CD4+ or CD8+ T cells sorted from blood, collected in a trial of the OX40 agonist ivuxolimab. Here is the DNA: TGTGCCAGCAGCGGAGTAGATTGGGCGACTAATGAAAAACTGTTTTTT. The encoded protein is CASSGVDWATNEKLFF.